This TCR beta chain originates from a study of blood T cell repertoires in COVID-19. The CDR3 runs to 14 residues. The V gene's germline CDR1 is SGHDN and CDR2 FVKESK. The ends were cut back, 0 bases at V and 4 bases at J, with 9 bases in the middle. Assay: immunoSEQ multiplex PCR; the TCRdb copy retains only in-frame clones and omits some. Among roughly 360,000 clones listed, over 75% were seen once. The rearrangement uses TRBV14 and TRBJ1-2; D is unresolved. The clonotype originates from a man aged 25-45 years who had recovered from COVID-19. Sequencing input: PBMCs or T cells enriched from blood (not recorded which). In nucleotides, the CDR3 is TGTGCCAGCAGCCAAGACTCCTTCTCCTATGGCTACACCTTC. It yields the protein CASSQDSFSYGYTF.